The clone carrying this T cell receptor beta chain was found once. The record originates from a study of shared clonotypes between healthy human individuals. The CDR3 totals 19 residues. Per the germline V gene, CDR1 is LGHNA and CDR2 is YNFKEQ. The trim removed 0 bases at V and 4 bases at J, leaving 13 bases unmatched. TCRdb's copy holds only in-frame clones and misses some; the assay was immunoSEQ multiplex PCR. The repertoire holds over a million clones, with roughly 97% as singletons. Sequenced: naive CD4+ T cells sorted from blood. As to subset: CD45RA+ positively selected. The TCR sequence derives from a man aged 25 to 45 in good health. This sequence joins TRBV4-2 and TRBJ2-5, with 11 bases aligning to TRBD2. The chain's CDR3 is CASSQDPQLLAGERETQYF. The CDR3 bases are TGTGCCAGCAGCCAAGATCCGCAGTTACTAGCGGGAGAGAGAGAGACCCAGTACTTC.